The T cell receptor (beta chain) under discussion was sequenced for a study of radiation and T cells in renal cell carcinoma. Documented time point: blood 4 weeks post-SBRT, at nephrectomy. Treatment given: 15 Gy SBRT to primary tumor, nephrectomy 4 weeks later. Nephrectomy followed 15 Gy stereotactic body radiation by 4 weeks. After SBRT, blood was collected at 2 and 4 weeks, plus baseline. Germline V gives CDR1 SNHLY, CDR2 FYNNEI. V was trimmed by 5 bases and J by 1 base, leaving 11 bases between them. The CDR3 covers 14 residues. The assay was immunoSEQ multiplex PCR, and TCRdb's table has in-frame clones only and misses some. The sample has roughly 82,000 clones, 89% seen once. Study-wide findings and caveats: In blood, top tumor clones expanded by 2 weeks, shrinking by 4. Without pretreatment biopsies, baseline tumor clonotype presence was undetermined.

This clone was counted a single time. Its antigen remains unknown. This clonotype originated in a woman aged 65 to 85 with renal cell carcinoma. V gene TRBV2 combines with J gene TRBJ1-2; no clear D gene. The material was blood, obtained from a patient whose treatment included radiotherapy and nephrectomy. CDR3 amino acids: CASSQELRNYGYTF. The CDR3 DNA sequence: TGTGCCAGCAGTCAGGAACTTCGTAACTATGGCTACACCTTC.